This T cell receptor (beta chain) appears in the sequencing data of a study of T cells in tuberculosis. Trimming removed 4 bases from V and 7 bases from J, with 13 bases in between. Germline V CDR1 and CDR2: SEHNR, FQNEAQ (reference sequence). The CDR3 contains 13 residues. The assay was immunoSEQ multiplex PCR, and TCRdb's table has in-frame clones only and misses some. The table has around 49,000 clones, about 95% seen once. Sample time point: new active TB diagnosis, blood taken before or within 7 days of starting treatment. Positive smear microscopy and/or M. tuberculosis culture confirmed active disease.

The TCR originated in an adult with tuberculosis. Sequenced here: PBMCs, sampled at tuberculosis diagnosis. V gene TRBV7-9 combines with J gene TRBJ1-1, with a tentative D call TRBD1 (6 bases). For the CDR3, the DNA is TGTGCCAGCAGCTCGGACAGCCGCGATGAAGCTTTCTTT. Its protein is CASSSDSRDEAFF. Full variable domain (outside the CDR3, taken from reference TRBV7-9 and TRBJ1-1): DTGVSQNPRHKITKRGQNVTFRCDPISEHNRLYWYRQTLGQGPEFLTYFQNEAQLEKSRLLSDRFSAERPKGSFSTLEIQRTEQGDSAMYLCASSSDSRDEAFFGQGTRLTVV.